Reported below is one T cell receptor (beta chain). Expressed TCRB transcripts got sequenced, as all isolated RNA was reverse transcribed. Generated by immunoSEQ multiplex PCR, the TCRdb table keeps only in-frame clones and is missing some. This repertoire shows 390,000 or so clones, approximately 15% found once; its top ten account for 0.035% to 0.04%. Germline loops: CDR1 SEHNR, CDR2 FQNEAQ (reference sequence). The V gene lost 4 bases and the J gene lost 6 bases, with 15 bases spanning the gap. The CDR3 covers 15 residues. This entry belongs to a study of beta chain features in type 1 diabetes. This receptor was taken from a young man in good health. The sequenced sample consisted of naive CD4+ T cells from blood. J is TRBJ2-2 and V is TRBV7-9; D possibly corresponds to TRBD2 (6 bases). In DNA form, the CDR3 reads TGTGCCAGCAGCTCAGGTGGAGGGCTGGCCGGGGAGCTGTTTTTT. Residues: CASSSGGGLAGELFF.